This TCR beta chain was found in a study of blood T cell repertoires in COVID-19. Study overall: Samples of COVID-19 (acute and convalescent) were obtained from the United States, Italy and Spain. T cells, B-cell-depleted T cells, or PBMCs supplied cDNA or gDNA.

Residents of about 25 US areas, aged about 18 to 89 years, made up the participants. The table came from immunoSEQ multiplex PCR; TCRdb's copy has only in-frame clones and leaves some out. In the table there are approximately 220,000 clones, about 80% of which are singletons. V was cut by 6 bases and J by 7 bases, with 18 bases left in between. This CDR3 has 15 amino acids. Looked up from germline, CDR1 is SGHTA and CDR2 is FQGNSA. The chain has TRBV7-2 and TRBJ2-2, with D tentatively TRBD2 (7 bases). The TCR originated in a woman in her forties or fifties who had been exposed to COVID-19. The specimen sequenced was PBMCs or T cells enriched from blood (not recorded which). CDR3 coding DNA: TGTGCCAGCAGACCCTCGGGGGGCGCGTACGGGGAGCTGTTTTTT. Encoded protein: CASRPSGGAYGELFF.